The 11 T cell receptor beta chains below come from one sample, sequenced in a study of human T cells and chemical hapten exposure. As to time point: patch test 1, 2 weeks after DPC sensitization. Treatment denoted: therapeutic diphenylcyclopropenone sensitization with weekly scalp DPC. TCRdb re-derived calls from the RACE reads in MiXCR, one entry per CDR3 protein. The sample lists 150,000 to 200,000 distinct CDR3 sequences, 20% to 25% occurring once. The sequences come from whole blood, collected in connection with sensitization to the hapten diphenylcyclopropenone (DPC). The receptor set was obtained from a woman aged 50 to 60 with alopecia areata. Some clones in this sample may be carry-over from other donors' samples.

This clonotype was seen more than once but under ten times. Here the CDR3 reads CASSLQGSNEQYF. In nucleotides, the CDR3 is TGTGCCAGCAGCTTACAGGGGTCAAACGAGCAGTACTTC. V and J are TRBV11-3 and TRBJ2-7; D possibly corresponds to TRBD1 (6 bases). CDR1 SGHNT and CDR2 YENEEA come from the germline V gene. V was trimmed by 2 bases and J by 5 bases, leaving 10 bases between them. The CDR3 is 13 residues long.

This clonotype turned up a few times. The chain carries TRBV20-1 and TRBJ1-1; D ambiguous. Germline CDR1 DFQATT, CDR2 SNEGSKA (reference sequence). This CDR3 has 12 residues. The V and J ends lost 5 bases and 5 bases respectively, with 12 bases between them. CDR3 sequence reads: CSAGKIGTEAFF. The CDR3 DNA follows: TGCAGTGCTGGCAAAATAGGGACTGAAGCTTTCTTT.

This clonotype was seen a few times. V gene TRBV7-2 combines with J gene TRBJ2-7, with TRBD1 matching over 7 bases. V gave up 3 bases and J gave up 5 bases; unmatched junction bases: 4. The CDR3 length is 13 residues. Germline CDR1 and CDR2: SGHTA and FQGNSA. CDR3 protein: CASSFDRAHEQYF. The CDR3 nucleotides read TGTGCCAGCAGCTTCGACAGGGCCCACGAGCAGTACTTC. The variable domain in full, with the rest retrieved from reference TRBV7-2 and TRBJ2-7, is GAGVSQSPSNKVTEKGKDVELRCDPISGHTALYWYRQSLGQGLEFLIYFQGNSAPDKSGLPSDRFSAERTGGSVSTLTIQRTQQEDSAVYLCASSFDRAHEQYFGPGTRLTVT.

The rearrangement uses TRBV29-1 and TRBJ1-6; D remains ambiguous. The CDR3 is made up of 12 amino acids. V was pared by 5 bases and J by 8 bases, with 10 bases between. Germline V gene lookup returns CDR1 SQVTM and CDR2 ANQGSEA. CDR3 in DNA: TGCAGCGTTTCGGACGGGGATTCACCCCTCCACTTT. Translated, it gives CSVSDGDSPLHF.

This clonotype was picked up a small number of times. The CDR3, as DNA: TGTGCCAGCAGCTTGTTGGGGCGGGGAAGGGACTATGGCTACACCTTC. It codes for CASSLLGRGRDYGYTF. The chain has TRBV5-6 and TRBJ1-2; weak D call: TRBD1 (5 bases). Trimming took 1 base from V and 3 from J, leaving 16 bases between them. The CDR3 covers 16 residues. Per the germline V gene, CDR1 is SGHDT and CDR2 is YYEEEE.

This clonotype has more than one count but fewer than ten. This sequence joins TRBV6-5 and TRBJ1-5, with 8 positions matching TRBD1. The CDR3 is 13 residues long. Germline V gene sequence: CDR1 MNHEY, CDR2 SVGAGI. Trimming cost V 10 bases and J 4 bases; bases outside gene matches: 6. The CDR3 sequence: CATTGGLNQPQHF. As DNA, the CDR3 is TGTGCCACCACAGGGGGGCTTAATCAGCCCCAGCATTTT.

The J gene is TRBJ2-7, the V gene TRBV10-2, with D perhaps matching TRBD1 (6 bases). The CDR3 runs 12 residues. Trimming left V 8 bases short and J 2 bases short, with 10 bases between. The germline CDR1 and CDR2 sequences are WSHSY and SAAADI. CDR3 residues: CASRQATYEQYF. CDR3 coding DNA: TGCGCCAGCCGACAGGCCACCTACGAGCAGTACTTC.

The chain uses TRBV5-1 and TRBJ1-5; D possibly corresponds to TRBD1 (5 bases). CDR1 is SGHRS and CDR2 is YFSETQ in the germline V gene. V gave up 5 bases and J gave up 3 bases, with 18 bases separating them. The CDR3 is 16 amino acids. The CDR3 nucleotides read TGCGCCAGCAGTCGAACAGGCATCGATCCCAATCAGCCCCAGCATTTT. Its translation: CASSRTGIDPNQPQHF.

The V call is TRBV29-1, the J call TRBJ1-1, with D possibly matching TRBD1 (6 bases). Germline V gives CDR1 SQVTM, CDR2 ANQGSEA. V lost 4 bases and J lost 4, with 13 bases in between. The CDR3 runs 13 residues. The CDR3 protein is CSVVRGGGTEAFF. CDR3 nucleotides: TGCAGCGTTGTTAGAGGAGGGGGCACTGAAGCTTTCTTT. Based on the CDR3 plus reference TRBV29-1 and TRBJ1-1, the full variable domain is SAVISQKPSRDICQRGTSLTIQCQVDSQVTMMFWYRQQPGQSLTLIATANQGSEATYESGFVIDKFPISRPNLTFSTLTVSNMSPEDSSIYLCSVVRGGGTEAFFGQGTRLTVV.

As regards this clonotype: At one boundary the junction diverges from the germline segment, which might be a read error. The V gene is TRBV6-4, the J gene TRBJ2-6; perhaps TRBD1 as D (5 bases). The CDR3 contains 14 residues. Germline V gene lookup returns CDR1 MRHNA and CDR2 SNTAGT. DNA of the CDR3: TGTGCCAGCAGTGACAGCTCTGGGGCTAACGTCCCGACTTTC. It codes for CASSDSSGANVPTF.

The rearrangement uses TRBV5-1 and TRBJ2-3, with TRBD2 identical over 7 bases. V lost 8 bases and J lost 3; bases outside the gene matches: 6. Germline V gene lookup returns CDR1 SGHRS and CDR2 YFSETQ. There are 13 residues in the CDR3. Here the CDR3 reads CASFLAGTDTQYF. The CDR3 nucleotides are TGCGCCAGTTTCTTAGCGGGTACAGATACGCAGTATTTT.